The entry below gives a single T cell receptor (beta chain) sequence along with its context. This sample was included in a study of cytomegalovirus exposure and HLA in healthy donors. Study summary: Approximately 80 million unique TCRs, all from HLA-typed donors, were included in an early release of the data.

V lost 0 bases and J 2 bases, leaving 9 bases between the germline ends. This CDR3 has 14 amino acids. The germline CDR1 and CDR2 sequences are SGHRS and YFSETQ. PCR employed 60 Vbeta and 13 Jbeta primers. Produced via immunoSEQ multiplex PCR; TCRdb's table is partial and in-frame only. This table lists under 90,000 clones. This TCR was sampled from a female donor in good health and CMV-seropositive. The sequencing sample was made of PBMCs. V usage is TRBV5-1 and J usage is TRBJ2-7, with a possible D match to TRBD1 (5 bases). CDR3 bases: TGCGCCAGCAGCTTGGCAGGGATCACCTACGAGCAGTACTTC. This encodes CASSLAGITYEQYF. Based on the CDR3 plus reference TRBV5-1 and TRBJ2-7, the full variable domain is KAGVTQTPRYLIKTRGQQVTLSCSPISGHRSVSWYQQTPGQGLQFLFEYFSETQRNKGNFPGRFSGRQFSNSRSEMNVSTLELGDSALYLCASSLAGITYEQYFGPGTRLTVT.